This TCR beta chain was sequenced during a study of chemoradiotherapy in HPV16-positive cancers (dated by TCRdb to between 2022 and 2023). For the wider study: Using functional T-cell assays on cells from a couple of HPV16-positive patients, the researchers defined candidate HPV-specific T-cell clones and common TCR motifs. Whether T-cell immunity against the HPV oncoproteins E6 and E7 changes during chemoradiotherapy and whether survival is affected by this immunity were examined in the study. The candidate HPV-specific TCRs and motifs were then tracked in TCR repertoires from around 93 patients with HPV-related cancers.

Beyond this particular receptor, the publication reports: In HPV16-positive patients, expansion of HPV-responsive T cells during chemoradiotherapy was associated with improved recurrence-free survival. The survival association was reported for HPV16-positive patients, and the functional definition of HPV-specific T cells was derived from only a couple of HPV16-positive patients. Expansion of candidate HPV-specific clones and E7-related TCR motifs was observed in the tumor microenvironment during treatment, whereas no such expansion was observed for non-HPV-specific T cells.

V lost 1 base and J lost 1 base; the stretch between them is 15 bases long. Sequences SGHKS (CDR1) and YYEKEE (CDR2) are obtained from the germline V gene (reference sequence). From the cysteine up to the phenylalanine, the CDR3 has a length of 16 residues. This entry keeps only the CDR3 DNA: 48 bases, framed from base 1. Repertoires were sampled repeatedly over the course of chemoradiotherapy, so clonal expansion could be followed in the tumor microenvironment. Concerning this clone: Which antigen it targets is not known. No qualities accompany the bases; no much larger clone lies one base away.

To prepare the library, the immunoSEQ multiplex PCR assay was applied. Imported from immuneACCESS, the table was reduced by TCRdb to in-frame sequences with V and J called. These copies leave out some clones; in studies compared against another copy, an unresolved V gene accounts for under half, and the cause of the remainder is not known. Counted in this sample were tens of thousands of clones; roughly 90% of them appeared once. Around 5% of the sample is taken by the ten largest. The sequence links TRBV5-5 to TRBJ2-7; TRBD2 is a possible D gene, resting on 5 matching bases. The clonotype comes from a human donor with HPV-associated anogenital cancer. Specimen: blood, collected from a patient who underwent chemoradiotherapy. The DNA sequence is as follows: TGTGCCAGCAGCTTGTCAGGAGGCGCCTTATCCTACGAGCAGTACTTC. Protein translation: CASSLSGGALSYEQYF.